A single T cell receptor beta chain is shown here with its context. The data originate from a study of T cell changes during pregnancy in multiple sclerosis. The CDR3 has 14 amino acids. Germline values: CDR1 MNHNS, CDR2 SASEGT. V dropped 6 bases and J dropped 0 bases, with 9 bases sitting between them. Using immunoSEQ multiplex PCR, the repertoire was profiled, and TCRdb retains in-frame clones only, with some absent. The profile shows 50,000 to 55,000 clones, approximately 90% of them singletons. The material sequenced was CD4+ T cells from peripheral blood mononuclear cells, taken after pregnancy. This chain connects TRBV6-1 to TRBJ2-1, with D unresolved. The clonotype originates from a female donor with multiple sclerosis, enrolled in a pregnancy study. Here the CDR3 reads CASSIYSSYNEQFF. The CDR3 DNA sequence: TGTGCCAGCAGCATCTATTCCTCCTACAATGAGCAGTTCTTC.